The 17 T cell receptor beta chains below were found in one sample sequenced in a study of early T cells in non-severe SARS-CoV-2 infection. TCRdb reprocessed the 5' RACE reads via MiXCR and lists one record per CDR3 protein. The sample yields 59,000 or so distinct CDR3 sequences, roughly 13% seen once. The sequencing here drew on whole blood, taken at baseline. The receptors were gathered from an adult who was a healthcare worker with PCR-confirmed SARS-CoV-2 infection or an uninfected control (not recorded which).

The CDR3 protein is CASTNSYNEQFF. The CDR3 nucleotides read TGTGCCAGCACCAATTCCTACAATGAGCAGTTCTTC. The V and J genes are TRBV11-2 and TRBJ2-1, with D unresolved. The CDR3 is 12 residues long. Per the germline V gene, CDR1 is SGHAT and CDR2 is FQNNGV. Trimming left V 7 bases short and J 1 base short, with 5 bases between.

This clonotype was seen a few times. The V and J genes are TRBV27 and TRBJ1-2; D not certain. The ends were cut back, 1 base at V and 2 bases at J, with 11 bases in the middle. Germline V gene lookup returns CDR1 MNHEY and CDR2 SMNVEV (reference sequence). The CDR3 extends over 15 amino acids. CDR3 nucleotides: TGTGCCAGCAGTTTATATCCGGGTGAGAACTATGGCTACACCTTC. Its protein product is CASSLYPGENYGYTF.

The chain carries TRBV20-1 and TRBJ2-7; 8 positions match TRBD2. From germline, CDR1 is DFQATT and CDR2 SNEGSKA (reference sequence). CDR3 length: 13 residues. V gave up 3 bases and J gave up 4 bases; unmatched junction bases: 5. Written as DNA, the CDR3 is TGCAGTGCTAGCGGGGGGGGTAGGTACGAGCAGTACTTC. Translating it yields CSASGGGRYEQYF.

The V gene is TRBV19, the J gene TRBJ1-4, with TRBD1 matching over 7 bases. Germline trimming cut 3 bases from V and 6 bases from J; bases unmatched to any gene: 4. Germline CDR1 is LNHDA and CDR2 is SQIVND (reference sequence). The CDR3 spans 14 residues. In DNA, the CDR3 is TGTGCCAGTAGTATTGACAGGGCGGATGAAAAACTGTTTTTT. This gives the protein CASSIDRADEKLFF.

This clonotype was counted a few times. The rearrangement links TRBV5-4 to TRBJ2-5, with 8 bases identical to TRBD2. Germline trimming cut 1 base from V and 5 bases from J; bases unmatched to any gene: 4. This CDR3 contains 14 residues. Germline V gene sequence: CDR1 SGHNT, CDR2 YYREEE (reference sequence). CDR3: CASSLSSGKETQYF. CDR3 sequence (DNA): TGTGCCAGCAGCTTGAGTAGCGGGAAGGAGACCCAGTACTTC.

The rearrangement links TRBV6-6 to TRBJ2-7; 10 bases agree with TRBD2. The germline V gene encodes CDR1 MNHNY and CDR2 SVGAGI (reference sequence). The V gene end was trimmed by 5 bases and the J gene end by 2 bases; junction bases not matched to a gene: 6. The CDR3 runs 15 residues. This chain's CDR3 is CASSAGLARTYEQYF. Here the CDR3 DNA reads TGTGCCAGCAGTGCGGGACTAGCGCGCACCTACGAGCAGTACTTC.

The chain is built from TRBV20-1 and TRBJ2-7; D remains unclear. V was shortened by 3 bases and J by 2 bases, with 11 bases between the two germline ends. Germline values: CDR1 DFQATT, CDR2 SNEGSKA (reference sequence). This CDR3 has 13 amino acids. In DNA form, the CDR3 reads TGCAGTGCTAGCTCTCCTTACCCCTACGAGCAGTACTTC. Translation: CSASSPYPYEQYF.

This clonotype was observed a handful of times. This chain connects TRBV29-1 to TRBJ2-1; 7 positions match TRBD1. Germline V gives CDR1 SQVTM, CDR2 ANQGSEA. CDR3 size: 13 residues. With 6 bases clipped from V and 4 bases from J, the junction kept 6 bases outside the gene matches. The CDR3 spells CSVRDRSYNEQFF. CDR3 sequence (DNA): TGCAGCGTGAGGGACAGATCGTACAATGAGCAGTTCTTC.

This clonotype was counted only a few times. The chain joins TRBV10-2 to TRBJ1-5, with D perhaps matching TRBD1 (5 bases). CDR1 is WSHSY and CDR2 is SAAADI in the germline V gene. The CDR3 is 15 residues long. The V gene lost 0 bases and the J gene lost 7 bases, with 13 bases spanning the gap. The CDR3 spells CASSESKAEGQPQHF. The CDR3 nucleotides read TGCGCCAGCAGTGAGTCGAAAGCGGAGGGGCAGCCCCAGCATTTT.

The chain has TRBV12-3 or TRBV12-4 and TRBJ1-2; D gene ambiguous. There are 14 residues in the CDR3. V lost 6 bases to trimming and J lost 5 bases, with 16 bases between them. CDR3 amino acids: CASSRERAGYGYTF. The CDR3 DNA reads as TGTGCCAGCAGCCGAGAGCGGGCAGGATATGGCTACACCTTC.

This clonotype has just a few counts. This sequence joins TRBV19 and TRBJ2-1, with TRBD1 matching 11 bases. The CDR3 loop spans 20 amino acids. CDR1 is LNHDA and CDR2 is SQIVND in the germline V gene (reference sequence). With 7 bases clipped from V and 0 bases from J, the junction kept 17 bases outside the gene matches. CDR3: CASTPLWTGGVTSSYNEQFF. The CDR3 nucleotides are TGTGCCAGTACTCCTCTTTGGACAGGGGGCGTGACGAGCTCCTACAATGAGCAGTTCTTC.

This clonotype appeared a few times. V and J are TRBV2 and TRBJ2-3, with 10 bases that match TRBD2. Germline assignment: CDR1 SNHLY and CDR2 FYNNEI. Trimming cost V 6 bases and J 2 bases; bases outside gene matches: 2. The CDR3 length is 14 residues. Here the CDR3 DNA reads TGTGCCAGCAGCCTAGCGGGAGTCACAGATACGCAGTATTTT. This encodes CASSLAGVTDTQYF.

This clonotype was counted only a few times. CDR3 nucleotide sequence: TGTGCCAGCAGCCTTAGCGGGGGGGGCACCTACAATGAGCAGTTCTTC. Translation: CASSLSGGGTYNEQFF. The rearrangement uses TRBV12-3 or TRBV12-4 and TRBJ2-1, with 11 bases fitting TRBD2. Trimming cost V 6 bases and J 2 bases; bases outside gene matches: 6. CDR3 length equals 16 residues.

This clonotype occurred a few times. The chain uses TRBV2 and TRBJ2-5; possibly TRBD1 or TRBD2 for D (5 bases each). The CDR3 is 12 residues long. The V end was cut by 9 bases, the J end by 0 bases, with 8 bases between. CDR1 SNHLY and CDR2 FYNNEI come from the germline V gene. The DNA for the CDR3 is TGTGCCAGATTGGGGGACCAAGAGACCCAGTACTTC. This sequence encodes CARLGDQETQYF.

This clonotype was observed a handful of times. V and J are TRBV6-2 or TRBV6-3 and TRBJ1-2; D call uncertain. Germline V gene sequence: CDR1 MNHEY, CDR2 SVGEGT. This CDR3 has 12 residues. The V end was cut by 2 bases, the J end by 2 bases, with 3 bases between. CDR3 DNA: TGTGCCAGCAGTTACGAGAACTATGGCTACACCTTC. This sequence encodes CASSYENYGYTF.

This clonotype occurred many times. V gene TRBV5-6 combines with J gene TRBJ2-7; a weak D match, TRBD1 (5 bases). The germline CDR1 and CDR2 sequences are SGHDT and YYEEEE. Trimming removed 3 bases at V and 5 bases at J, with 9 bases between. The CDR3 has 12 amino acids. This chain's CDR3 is CASSWMTDEQYF. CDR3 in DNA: TGTGCCAGCAGCTGGATGACAGACGAGCAGTACTTC.

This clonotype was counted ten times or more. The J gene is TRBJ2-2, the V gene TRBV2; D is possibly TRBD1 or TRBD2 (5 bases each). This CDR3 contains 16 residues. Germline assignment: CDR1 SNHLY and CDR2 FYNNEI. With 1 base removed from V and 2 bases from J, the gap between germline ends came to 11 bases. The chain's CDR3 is CASSEDGTENTGELFF. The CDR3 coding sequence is TGTGCCAGCAGTGAAGACGGGACGGAAAACACCGGGGAGCTGTTTTTT.